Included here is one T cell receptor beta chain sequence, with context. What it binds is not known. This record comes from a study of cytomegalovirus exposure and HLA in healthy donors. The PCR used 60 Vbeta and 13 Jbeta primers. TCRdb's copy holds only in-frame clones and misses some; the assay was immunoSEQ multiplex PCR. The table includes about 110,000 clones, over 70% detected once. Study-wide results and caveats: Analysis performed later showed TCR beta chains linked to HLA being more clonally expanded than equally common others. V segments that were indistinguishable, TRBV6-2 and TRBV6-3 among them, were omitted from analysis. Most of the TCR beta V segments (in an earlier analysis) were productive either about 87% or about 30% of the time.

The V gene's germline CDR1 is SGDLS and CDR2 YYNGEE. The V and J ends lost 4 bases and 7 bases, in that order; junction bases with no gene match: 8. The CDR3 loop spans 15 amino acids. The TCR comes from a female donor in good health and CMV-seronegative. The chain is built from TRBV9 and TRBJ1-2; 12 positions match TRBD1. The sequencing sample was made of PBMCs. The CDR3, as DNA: TGTGCCAGCAGCCCATCGGGACAGGGGGCGAGTGGCTACACCTTC. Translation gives CASSPSGQGASGYTF.